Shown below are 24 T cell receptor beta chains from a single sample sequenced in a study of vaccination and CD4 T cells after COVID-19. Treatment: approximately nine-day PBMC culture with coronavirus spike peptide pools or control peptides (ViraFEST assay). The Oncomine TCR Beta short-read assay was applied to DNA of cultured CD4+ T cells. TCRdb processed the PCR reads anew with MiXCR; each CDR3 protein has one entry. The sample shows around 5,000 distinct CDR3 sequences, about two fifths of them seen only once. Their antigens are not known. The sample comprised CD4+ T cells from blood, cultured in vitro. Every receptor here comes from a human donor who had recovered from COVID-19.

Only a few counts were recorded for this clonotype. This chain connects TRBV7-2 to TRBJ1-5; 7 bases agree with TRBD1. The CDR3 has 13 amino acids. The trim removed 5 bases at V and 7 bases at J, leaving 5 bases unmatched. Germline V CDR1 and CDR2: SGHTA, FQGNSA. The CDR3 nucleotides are TGTGCCAGCAGCCTACAGGGGATACAGCCCCAGCATTTT. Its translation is CASSLQGIQPQHF.

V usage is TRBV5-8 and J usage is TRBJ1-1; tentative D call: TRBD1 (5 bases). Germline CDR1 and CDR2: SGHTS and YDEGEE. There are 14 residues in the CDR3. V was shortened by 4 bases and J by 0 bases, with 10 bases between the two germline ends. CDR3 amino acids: CASSAKGLNTEAFF. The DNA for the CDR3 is TGTGCCAGCAGCGCCAAGGGGCTGAACACTGAAGCTTTCTTT.

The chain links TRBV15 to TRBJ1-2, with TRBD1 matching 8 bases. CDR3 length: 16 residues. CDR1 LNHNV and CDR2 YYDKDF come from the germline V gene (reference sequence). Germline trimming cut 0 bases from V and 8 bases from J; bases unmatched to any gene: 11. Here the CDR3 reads CATSRDQQGAIGGYTF. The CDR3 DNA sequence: TGTGCCACCAGCAGAGATCAGCAGGGGGCAATAGGGGGCTACACCTTC. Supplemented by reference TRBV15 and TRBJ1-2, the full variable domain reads DAMVIQNPRYQVTQFGKPVTLSCSQTLNHNVMYWYQQKSSQAPKLLFHYYDKDFNNEADTPDNFQSRRPNTSFCFLDIRSPGLGDTAMYLCATSRDQQGAIGGYTFGSGTRLTVV.

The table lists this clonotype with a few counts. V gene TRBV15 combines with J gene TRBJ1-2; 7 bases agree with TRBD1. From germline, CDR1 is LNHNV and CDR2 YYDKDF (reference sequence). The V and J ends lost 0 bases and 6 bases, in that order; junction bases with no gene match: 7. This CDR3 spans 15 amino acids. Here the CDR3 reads CATSREKGAWDGYTF. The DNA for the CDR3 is TGTGCCACCAGCAGAGAGAAGGGGGCATGGGATGGCTACACCTTC.

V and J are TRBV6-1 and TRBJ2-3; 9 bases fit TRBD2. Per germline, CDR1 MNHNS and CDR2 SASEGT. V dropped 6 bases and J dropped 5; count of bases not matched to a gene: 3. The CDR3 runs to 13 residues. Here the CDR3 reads CASRAGGLDTQYF. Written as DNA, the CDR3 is TGTGCCAGCAGGGCGGGGGGGTTAGATACGCAGTATTTT.

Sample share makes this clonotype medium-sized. CDR3 residues: CASSFLRRETQYF. DNA of the CDR3: TGTGCCAGCAGCTTCCTTCGTAGGGAGACCCAGTACTTC. The chain employs TRBV7-2 and TRBJ2-5; D uncertain. Between the trimmed V and J ends, which lost 3 bases and 5 bases, there was a span of 10 bases. The CDR3 extends over 13 amino acids. Germline CDR1 and CDR2: SGHTA and FQGNSA.

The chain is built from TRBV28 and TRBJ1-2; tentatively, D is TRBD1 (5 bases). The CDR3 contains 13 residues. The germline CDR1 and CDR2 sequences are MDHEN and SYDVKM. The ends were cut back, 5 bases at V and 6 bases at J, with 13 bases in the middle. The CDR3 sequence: CASSNRGSDGYTF. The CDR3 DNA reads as TGTGCCAGCAGTAATAGGGGTTCCGATGGCTACACCTTC.

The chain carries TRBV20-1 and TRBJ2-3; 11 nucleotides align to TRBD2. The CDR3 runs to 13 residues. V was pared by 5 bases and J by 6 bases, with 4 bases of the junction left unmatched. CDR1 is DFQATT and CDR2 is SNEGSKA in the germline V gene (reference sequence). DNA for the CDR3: TGCAGTGCTCTAGCGGGGGGCGGGGATACGCAGTATTTT. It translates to CSALAGGGDTQYF.

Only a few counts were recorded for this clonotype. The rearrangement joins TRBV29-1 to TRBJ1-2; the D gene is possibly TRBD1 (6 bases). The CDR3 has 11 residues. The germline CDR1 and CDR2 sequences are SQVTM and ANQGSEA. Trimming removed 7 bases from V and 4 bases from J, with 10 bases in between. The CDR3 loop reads CSARDIYGYTF. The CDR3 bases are TGCAGCGCCAGGGACATCTATGGCTACACCTTC.

CDR3 bases: TGCAGTACTACTTCGACAGGGACGGGCGAGCAGTACTTC. Its translation is CSTTSTGTGEQYF. This chain connects TRBV20-1 to TRBJ2-7, with 7 bases that match TRBD1. Per the germline V gene, CDR1 is DFQATT and CDR2 is SNEGSKA (reference sequence). CDR3 length equals 13 residues. V shed 8 bases and J 6 bases; nucleotides not matched to a gene: 13.

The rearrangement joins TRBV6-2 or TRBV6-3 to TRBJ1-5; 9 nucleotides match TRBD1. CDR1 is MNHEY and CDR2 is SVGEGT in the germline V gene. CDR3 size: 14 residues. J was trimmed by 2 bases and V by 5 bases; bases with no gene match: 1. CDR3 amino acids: CASSDRGGNQPQHF. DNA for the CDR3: TGTGCCAGCAGTGACAGGGGGGGCAATCAGCCCCAGCATTTT.

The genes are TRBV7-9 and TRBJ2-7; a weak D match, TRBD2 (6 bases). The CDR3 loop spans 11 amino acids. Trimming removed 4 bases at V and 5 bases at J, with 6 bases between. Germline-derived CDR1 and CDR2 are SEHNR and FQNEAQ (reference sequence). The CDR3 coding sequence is TGTGCCAGCAGCTCGGGAGACGAGCAGTACTTC. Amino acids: CASSSGDEQYF.

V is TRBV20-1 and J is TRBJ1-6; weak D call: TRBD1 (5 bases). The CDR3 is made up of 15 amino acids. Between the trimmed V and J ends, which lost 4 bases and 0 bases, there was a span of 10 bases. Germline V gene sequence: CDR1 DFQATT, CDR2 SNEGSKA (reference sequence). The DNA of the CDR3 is TGCAGTGCTACAGGGCGAAGCTCCTATAATTCACCCCTCCACTTT. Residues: CSATGRSSYNSPLHF.

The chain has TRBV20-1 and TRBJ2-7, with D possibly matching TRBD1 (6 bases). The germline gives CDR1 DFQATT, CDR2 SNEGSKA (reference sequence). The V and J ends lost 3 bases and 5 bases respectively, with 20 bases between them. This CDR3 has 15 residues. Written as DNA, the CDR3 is TGCAGTGCTAGTGACCTCGGACAGCCTAGTAACGAGCAGTACTTC. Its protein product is CSASDLGQPSNEQYF.

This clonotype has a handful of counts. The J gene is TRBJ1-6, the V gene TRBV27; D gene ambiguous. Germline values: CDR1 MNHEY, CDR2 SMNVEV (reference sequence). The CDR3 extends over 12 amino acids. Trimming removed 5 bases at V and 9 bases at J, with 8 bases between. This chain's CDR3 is CASSQPSSPLHF. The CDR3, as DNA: TGTGCCAGCAGTCAGCCAAGTTCACCCCTCCACTTT.

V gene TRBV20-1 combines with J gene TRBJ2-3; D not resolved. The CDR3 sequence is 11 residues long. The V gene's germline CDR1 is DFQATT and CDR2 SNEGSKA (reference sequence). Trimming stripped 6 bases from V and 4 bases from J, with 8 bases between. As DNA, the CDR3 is TGCAGTGCATTGAAGGCAGATACGCAGTATTTT. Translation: CSALKADTQYF.

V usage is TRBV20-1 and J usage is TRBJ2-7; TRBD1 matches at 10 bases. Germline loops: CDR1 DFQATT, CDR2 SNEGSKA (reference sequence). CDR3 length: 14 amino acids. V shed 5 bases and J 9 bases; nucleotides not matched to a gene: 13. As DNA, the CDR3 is TGCAGTGCTTTACCGGGGACAGGGGCGGCGGGGCAGTACTTC. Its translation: CSALPGTGAAGQYF.

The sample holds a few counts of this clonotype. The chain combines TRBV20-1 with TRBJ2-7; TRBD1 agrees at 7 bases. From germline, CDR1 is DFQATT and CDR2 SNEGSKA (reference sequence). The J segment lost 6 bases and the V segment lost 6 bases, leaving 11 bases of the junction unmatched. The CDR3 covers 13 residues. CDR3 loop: CSARQLRGREQYF. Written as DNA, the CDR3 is TGCAGTGCCAGGCAGTTGAGGGGGCGCGAGCAGTACTTC.

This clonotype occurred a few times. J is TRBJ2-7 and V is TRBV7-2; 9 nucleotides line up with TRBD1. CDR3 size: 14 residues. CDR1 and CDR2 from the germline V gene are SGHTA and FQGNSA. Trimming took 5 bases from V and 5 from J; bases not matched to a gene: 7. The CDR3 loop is CASSLDRGGDEQYF. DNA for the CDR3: TGTGCCAGCAGCCTGGACAGGGGTGGCGACGAGCAGTACTTC. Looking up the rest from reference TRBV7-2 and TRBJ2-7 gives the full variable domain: GAGVSQSPSNKVTEKGKDVELRCDPISGHTALYWYRQSLGQGLEFLIYFQGNSAPDKSGLPSDRFSAERTGGSVSTLTIQRTQQEDSAVYLCASSLDRGGDEQYFGPGTRLTVT.

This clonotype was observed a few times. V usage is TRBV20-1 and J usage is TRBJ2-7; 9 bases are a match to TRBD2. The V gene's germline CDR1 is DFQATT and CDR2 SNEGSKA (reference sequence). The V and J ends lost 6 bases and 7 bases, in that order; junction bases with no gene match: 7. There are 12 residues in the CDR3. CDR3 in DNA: TGCAGTGCCCGCGGGGGGGCGAGGGAGCAGTACTTC. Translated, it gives CSARGGAREQYF.

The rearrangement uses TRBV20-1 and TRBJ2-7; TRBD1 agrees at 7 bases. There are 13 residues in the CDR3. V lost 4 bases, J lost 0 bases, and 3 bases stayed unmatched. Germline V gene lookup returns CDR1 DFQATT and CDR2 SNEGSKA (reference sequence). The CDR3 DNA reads TGCAGTGCTAATCGGGACAGCTCCTACGAGCAGTACTTC. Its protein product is CSANRDSSYEQYF.

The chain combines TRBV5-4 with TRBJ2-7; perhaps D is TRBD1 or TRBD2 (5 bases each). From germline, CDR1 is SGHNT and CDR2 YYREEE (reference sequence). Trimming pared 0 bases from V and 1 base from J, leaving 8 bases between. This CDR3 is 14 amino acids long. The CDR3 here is CASSLGGSSYEQYF. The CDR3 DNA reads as TGTGCCAGCAGCTTGGGGGGGAGTTCCTACGAGCAGTACTTC.

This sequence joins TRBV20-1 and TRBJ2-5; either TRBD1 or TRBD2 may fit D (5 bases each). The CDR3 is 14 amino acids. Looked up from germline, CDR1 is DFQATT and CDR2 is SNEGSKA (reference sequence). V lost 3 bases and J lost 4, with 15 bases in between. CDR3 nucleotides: TGCAGTGCTAGCTCGGGGCCGACTTCAGAGACCCAGTACTTC. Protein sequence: CSASSGPTSETQYF.

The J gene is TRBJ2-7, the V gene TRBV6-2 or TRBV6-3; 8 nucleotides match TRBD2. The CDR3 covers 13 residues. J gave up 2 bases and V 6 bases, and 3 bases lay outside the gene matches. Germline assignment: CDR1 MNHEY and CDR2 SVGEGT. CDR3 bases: TGTGCCAGCAGCCGGGGGGGGGCCTACGAGCAGTACTTC. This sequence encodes CASSRGGAYEQYF.